The rows below give T cell receptor beta chains drawn from one sample of a study of cytomegalovirus exposure and HLA in healthy donors. TCRdb's table, derived via immunoSEQ multiplex PCR, lists solely in-frame clones and lacks some. The sample lists about 130,000 clones; roughly four fifths were seen once. The sample was PBMCs. These TCRs come from a woman in her sixties or seventies in good health and CMV-seronegative. Each CDR3 is given with its conserved first and last residue. The D gene is left open where the match is weak. Part of the rows lack a size; the others show once, few, many or a class for expanded clones.

v_gene,j_gene,d_gene,abundance,CDR3aa,CDR3nt
TRBV29-1,TRBJ2-7,NA,NA,CSVRGSAYEQYF,TGCAGCGTCCGCGGGTCAGCCTACGAGCAGTACTTC
TRBV29-1,TRBJ2-7,NA,NA,CSVASYEQYF,TGCAGCGTTGCTTCCTACGAGCAGTACTTC
TRBV25-1,TRBJ2-5,TRBD2,NA,CASSGEGLVETQYF,TGTGCCAGCAGTGGTGAGGGACTAGTGGAGACCCAGTACTTC
TRBV6-6,TRBJ1-2,TRBD1,few,CASRVGQGAIYGYTF,TGTGCCAGCAGAGTAGGACAGGGGGCCATCTATGGCTACACCTTC
TRBV6-5,TRBJ1-4,NA,NA,CASSYSIGSGVEKLFF,TGTGCCAGCAGTTACTCGATTGGGTCAGGGGTTGAAAAACTGTTTTTT
TRBV6-4,TRBJ2-2,TRBD2,NA,CASSGGGSAPGELFF,TGTGCCAGCAGTGGCGGGGGGTCCGCGCCCGGGGAGCTGTTTTTT
TRBV19,TRBJ2-5,TRBD2,NA,CASSISGGFVETQYF,TGTGCCAGTAGTATAAGCGGGGGATTTGTGGAGACCCAGTACTTC
TRBV18,TRBJ1-5,NA,NA,CASSPEFYSNQPQHF,TGTGCCAGCTCTCCGGAGTTCTATAGCAATCAGCCCCAGCATTTT
TRBV19,TRBJ1-5,TRBD1,NA,CASRSGQQPQHF,TGTGCCAGTAGATCGGGACAGCAGCCCCAGCATTTT
TRBV7-9,TRBJ1-4,NA,NA,CASSPTGNGEKLFF,TGTGCCAGCAGCCCGACAGGAAACGGCGAAAAACTGTTTTTT
TRBV9,TRBJ2-1,NA,NA,CASSVGFPGLNSVGIGEQFF,TGTGCCAGCAGCGTAGGCTTCCCCGGACTCAACAGTGTTGGGATCGGTGAGCAGTTCTTC
TRBV28,TRBJ1-5,NA,NA,CASSPRTGRGNQPQHF,TGTGCCAGCAGTCCAAGGACGGGGAGGGGCAATCAGCCCCAGCATTTT
TRBV9,TRBJ2-1,NA,NA,CASSVGQSTGYEQFF,TGTGCCAGCAGCGTAGGCCAATCAACCGGGTATGAGCAGTTCTTC
TRBV9,TRBJ2-3,TRBD2,few,CASSVVGGGPTDTQYF,TGTGCCAGCAGCGTAGTCGGGGGAGGGCCAACAGATACGCAGTATTTT
TRBV27,TRBJ1-1,NA,once,CASSLYGERPEAFF,TGTGCCAGCAGTTTATACGGGGAGAGGCCTGAAGCTTTCTTT
TRBV7-6,TRBJ2-5,TRBD2,NA,CASSLAQGLAGGGETQYF,TGTGCCAGCAGCTTAGCGCAGGGACTAGCGGGAGGGGGAGAGACCCAGTACTTC
TRBV19,TRBJ2-2,NA,NA,CASLSDIREQNTGELFF,TGTGCCAGCCTATCCGATATCCGGGAGCAAAACACCGGGGAGCTGTTTTTT
TRBV18,TRBJ1-1,TRBD1,NA,CASSLGTGGTEAFF,TGTGCCAGCTCTTTAGGGACAGGCGGGACTGAAGCTTTCTTT
TRBV18,TRBJ1-4,TRBD1,once,CASSNWDREPSEKLFF,TGTGCCAGCTCAAACTGGGACAGGGAGCCAAGTGAAAAACTGTTTTTT
TRBV27,TRBJ2-1,NA,NA,CASRRGSYNEQFF,TGTGCCAGCAGGAGGGGGTCCTACAATGAGCAGTTCTTC
TRBV25-1,TRBJ1-5,TRBD1,NA,CASSAGQGTGPQHF,TGTGCCAGCAGTGCCGGACAGGGGACTGGGCCCCAGCATTTT
TRBV19,TRBJ2-2,NA,NA,CASSSRQTDTGELFF,TGTGCCAGTAGTTCCCGACAGACGGACACCGGGGAGCTGTTTTTT
TRBV6-6,TRBJ1-2,NA,NA,CASSHPSEGLYGYTF,TGTGCCAGCAGTCACCCCTCGGAGGGTCTATATGGCTACACCTTC
TRBV28,TRBJ2-1,TRBD2,NA,CASSKTSGATYNEQFF,TGTGCCAGCAGTAAGACTAGCGGAGCCACCTACAATGAGCAGTTCTTC
TRBV7-8,TRBJ2-5,TRBD1,NA,CASSFDRGGFRETQYF,TGTGCCAGCAGCTTTGACAGGGGGGGGTTTAGGGAGACCCAGTACTTC
TRBV12-5,TRBJ2-1,TRBD2,NA,CASGGGGNEQFF,TGTGCTAGTGGTGGGGGGGGGAATGAGCAGTTCTTC
TRBV11-2,TRBJ2-4,NA,once,CASSSLAGRNIQYF,TGTGCCAGCAGCTCCCTGGCAGGGAGGAACATTCAGTACTTC
TRBV11-2,TRBJ1-3,NA,NA,CASSLLGGFSVVDTIYF,TGTGCCAGCAGCTTATTGGGGGGATTTTCGGTCGTGGACACCATATATTTT
TRBV7-9,TRBJ1-1,NA,NA,CASSPGLNTEAFF,TGTGCCAGCAGCCCGGGGTTGAACACTGAAGCTTTCTTT
TRBV28,TRBJ1-1,NA,NA,CASSLSGGTEAFF,TGTGCCAGCAGTTTATCGGGGGGAACTGAAGCTTTCTTT
TRBV6-1,TRBJ2-7,TRBD2,few,CASSGAGAGGGYEQYF,TGTGCCAGCAGTGGCGCTGGAGCGGGAGGGGGCTACGAGCAGTACTTC
TRBV7-2,TRBJ1-4,NA,NA,CASSYGQGINEKLFF,TGTGCCAGCAGCTATGGGCAGGGAATAAATGAAAAACTGTTTTTT
TRBV10-3,TRBJ1-2,NA,NA,CAISDLGRRQGNYGYTF,TGTGCCATCAGTGATCTTGGCAGACGCCAGGGGAACTATGGCTACACCTTC